Shown below are 25 T cell receptor beta chains from a single sample sequenced in a study of radiotherapy plus CTLA-4 blockade in lung cancer. The method was immunoSEQ multiplex PCR; TCRdb's version includes in-frame clones alone and lacks a portion of them. The data show over 95,000 clones, about 70% seen once. Sequencing was performed on peripheral blood, taken from a patient treated with radiotherapy plus ipilimumab. These receptors originate from a human donor with non-small cell lung cancer who had a partial response to radiotherapy plus ipilimumab. Some clones in this sample may be carry-over from other donors' samples.

The chain recombines TRBV5-1 with TRBJ2-3; 9 bases line up with TRBD2. The CDR3 covers 16 residues. Germline CDR1 is SGHRS and CDR2 is YFSETQ. V shed 5 bases and J 0 bases; nucleotides not matched to a gene: 7. CDR3 protein: CASSYSGGPSTDTQYF. The DNA of the CDR3 is TGCGCCAGCAGTTATAGCGGGGGCCCTAGCACAGATACGCAGTATTTT. The entire variable domain, with the rest obtained from reference TRBV5-1 and TRBJ2-3, is as follows: KAGVTQTPRYLIKTRGQQVTLSCSPISGHRSVSWYQQTPGQGLQFLFEYFSETQRNKGNFPGRFSGRQFSNSRSEMNVSTLELGDSALYLCASSYSGGPSTDTQYFGPGTRLTVL.

The chain uses TRBV7-9 and TRBJ1-6, with TRBD1 as a possible D gene (6 bases). This CDR3 comprises 17 residues. V lost 5 bases, J lost 7 bases, and 21 bases lay in between. Germline loops: CDR1 SEHNR, CDR2 FQNEAQ (reference sequence). CDR3 nucleotides: TGTGCCAGCAGCCCGACAACTGGACAGCAGGGGAATTCACCCCTCCACTTT. Translated: CASSPTTGQQGNSPLHF. The full variable domain, in which reference TRBV7-9 and TRBJ1-6 provide the parts outside the CDR3, is DTGVSQNPRHKITKRGQNVTFRCDPISEHNRLYWYRQTLGQGPEFLTYFQNEAQLEKSRLLSDRFSAERPKGSFSTLEIQRTEQGDSAMYLCASSPTTGQQGNSPLHFGNGTRLTVT.

This chain links TRBV28 with TRBJ1-3; 8 bases map to TRBD1. Germline V gene sequence: CDR1 MDHEN, CDR2 SYDVKM. After removal of 7 bases from V and 2 bases from J, the junction contained 4 bases not matched to a gene. The CDR3 is 14 amino acids. CDR3 residues: CASIGQGAGNTIYF. The CDR3 DNA follows: TGTGCCAGCATCGGACAGGGAGCTGGAAACACCATATATTTT.

This chain joins TRBV19 and TRBJ2-1; D possibly corresponds to TRBD2 (5 bases). Trimming stripped 2 bases from V and 4 bases from J, with 12 bases between. This CDR3 spans 15 amino acids. Germline V gene data show CDR1 as LNHDA and CDR2 as SQIVND (reference sequence). The chain's CDR3 is CASSIMGDPYNEQFF. CDR3 bases: TGTGCCAGTAGTATAATGGGAGACCCGTACAATGAGCAGTTCTTC.

The chain couples TRBV5-1 to TRBJ2-3; the match to TRBD2 covers 13 bases. V shed 2 bases, J shed 4 bases, and the junction held 7 bases outside the gene matches. The CDR3 extends over 17 amino acids. Germline V gene lookup returns CDR1 SGHRS and CDR2 YFSETQ. The CDR3 region is CASSFRGLAGVPDTQYF. As DNA, the CDR3 is TGCGCCAGCAGCTTCCGTGGACTAGCGGGAGTTCCAGATACGCAGTATTTT.

In this sample, this clone turned up once. This chain connects TRBV6-1 to TRBJ2-3, with 8 positions matching TRBD2. The germline V gene has CDR1 MNHNS and CDR2 SASEGT. Germline trimming cut 0 bases from V and 5 bases from J; bases unmatched to any gene: 10. The CDR3 covers 17 residues. CDR3: CASSEALGRGAGDTQYF. DNA of the CDR3: TGTGCCAGCAGTGAAGCGCTCGGGCGGGGGGCTGGAGATACGCAGTATTTT.

The chain employs TRBV19 and TRBJ2-1; TRBD2 agrees at 13 bases. The CDR3 covers 17 residues. With 2 bases clipped from V and 4 bases from J, the junction kept 5 bases outside the gene matches. Germline V gene sequence: CDR1 LNHDA, CDR2 SQIVND (reference sequence). The CDR3 nucleotides are TGTGCCAGTAGTATACAGCCGGGACTAGCGGGATACAATGAGCAGTTCTTC. Amino acid sequence: CASSIQPGLAGYNEQFF.

The gene calls are TRBV11-2 and TRBJ1-2; a possible D gene is TRBD1 (5 bases). CDR3 length equals 15 residues. Trimming pared 1 base from V and 8 bases from J, leaving 17 bases between. From germline, CDR1 is SGHAT and CDR2 FQNNGV. CDR3 amino acids: CASSLVFSGREGYTF. CDR3 DNA: TGTGCCAGCAGCTTAGTCTTCTCGGGCAGGGAAGGCTACACCTTC.

The sample holds one count of this clone. The chain has TRBV2 and TRBJ1-1, with D hard to call. The CDR3 is made up of 13 amino acids. The germline V gene has CDR1 SNHLY and CDR2 FYNNEI. Deletions cut 4 bases from V and 0 bases from J, with 6 bases between. CDR3 bases: TGTGCCAGCAGTGTTTTCTTGAACACTGAAGCTTTCTTT. Its protein is CASSVFLNTEAFF.

This clone was observed a few times. The V call is TRBV6-6, the J call TRBJ1-5; 8 bases agree with TRBD1. The CDR3 consists of 14 residues. V was clipped by 5 bases and J by 4 bases; unmatched bases: 4. Germline V lookup: CDR1 MNHNY, CDR2 SVGAGI (reference sequence). Here the CDR3 reads CASSGQGRNQPQHF. The CDR3 nucleotides are TGTGCCAGCAGTGGACAGGGTAGAAATCAGCCCCAGCATTTT.

The rearrangement joins TRBV19 to TRBJ1-2, with TRBD1 identical over 10 bases. V lost 3 bases and J lost 2; bases outside the gene matches: 9. The CDR3 has 17 residues. Looked up from germline, CDR1 is LNHDA and CDR2 is SQIVND (reference sequence). The CDR3 coding sequence is TGTGCCAGTAGTATCCCCGGGACAGGGGACTCCAACTATGGCTACACCTTC. Protein: CASSIPGTGDSNYGYTF.

Only one count was recorded for this clone. The same CDR3 can be traced to other DNA sequences in this sample. The chain is built from TRBV1 and TRBJ2-7; the D call of TRBD2 is as the table states it, not checked on the DNA. TRBV1 is tagged as a pseudogene. The CDR3 is 17 residues long. CDR3 DNA: TGCACCAGCAGCCATCTCCCCGGACTAGCGGGAGTAAGCGAGCAGTACTTC. Its translation is CTSSHLPGLAGVSEQYF.

Only a few counts were recorded for this clone. The rearrangement uses TRBV19 and TRBJ1-3; no clear D gene. Trimming took 2 bases from V and 0 from J, leaving 14 bases between them. The CDR3 extends over 17 amino acids. Looked up from germline, CDR1 is LNHDA and CDR2 is SQIVND (reference sequence). Here the CDR3 DNA reads TGTGCCAGTAGTATAAATTCCGACTGGTACTCTGGAAACACCATATATTTT. As protein: CASSINSDWYSGNTIYF.

This chain joins TRBV28 and TRBJ2-5; 10 bases align to TRBD1. The CDR3 length is 15 residues. The germline gives CDR1 MDHEN, CDR2 SYDVKM. Losses at the gene ends were 1 base for V and 4 bases for J; bases not matched to a gene: 3. In DNA form, the CDR3 reads TGTGCCAGCAGTTTATCAGGACAGGGGGGAGAGACCCAGTACTTC. Translation: CASSLSGQGGETQYF.

The chain carries TRBV27 and TRBJ1-1; 10 bases map to TRBD1. Germline CDR1 is MNHEY and CDR2 is SMNVEV (reference sequence). V dropped 7 bases and J dropped 5; count of bases not matched to a gene: 13. The CDR3 has 16 residues. The CDR3 is CASIRTGTGDGTEAFF. The CDR3 DNA sequence: TGTGCCAGCATCCGAACCGGGACAGGGGATGGGACTGAAGCTTTCTTT.

V gene TRBV6-1 combines with J gene TRBJ2-3, with TRBD2 matching over 7 bases. Losses at the gene ends were 4 bases for V and 5 bases for J; bases not matched to a gene: 15. The CDR3 contains 17 residues. Germline CDR1 is MNHNS and CDR2 is SASEGT. This CDR3 reads CASSGGTSGRIRDTQYF. The DNA for the CDR3 is TGTGCCAGCAGTGGGGGGACTTCCGGGAGGATCAGAGATACGCAGTATTTT.

This chain connects TRBV15 to TRBJ1-2; D perhaps matches TRBD1 (5 bases). This CDR3 comprises 13 residues. CDR1 and CDR2 (germline): LNHNV, YYDKDF (reference sequence). Between the trimmed V and J ends, which lost 3 bases and 6 bases, there was a span of 11 bases. Written as DNA, the CDR3 is TGTGCCACCAGCAGGACAGACCCCCATGGCTACACCTTC. Protein product: CATSRTDPHGYTF.

Relative to its sample, this clone is medium-sized. The V call is TRBV19, the J call TRBJ2-2; the D is unclear. Germline values: CDR1 LNHDA, CDR2 SQIVND (reference sequence). With 7 bases removed from V and 6 bases from J, the gap between germline ends came to 6 bases. The length of the CDR3 is 11 residues. The CDR3: CASTGPGELFF. CDR3 DNA: TGTGCCAGTACTGGCCCCGGGGAGCTGTTTTTT.

This clone was found many times. The V and J genes are TRBV7-8 and TRBJ1-1; D unresolved. This CDR3 region has 14 residues. In germline, CDR1 is SGHVS, CDR2 FQNEAQ. V was trimmed by 3 bases and J by 1 base, leaving 9 bases between them. The CDR3 protein is CASSFTVKNTEAFF. The CDR3 nucleotides read TGTGCCAGCAGCTTTACGGTAAAGAACACTGAAGCTTTCTTT.

As for this clone: The junction and the germline gene differ at one end; a read error may be behind it. Other nucleotide sequences from this sample produce the same CDR3. The CDR3 DNA follows: TGTGCCAGCAGCCTAGCGGGAGTCCAAGAGACCCAGTACTTC. This gives the protein CASSLAGVQETQYF. The chain recombines TRBV7-7 with TRBJ2-5; 10 nucleotides line up with TRBD2. Per germline, CDR1 SSHAT and CDR2 FNYEAQ (reference sequence). The CDR3 is 14 amino acids.

This rearrangement joins TRBV28 to TRBJ2-5, with D possibly matching TRBD2 (6 bases). The J call may be in error: the DNA end matches TRBJ2-7 better. Germline CDR1 is MDHEN and CDR2 is SYDVKM. This CDR3 is 18 amino acids long. In nucleotides, the CDR3 is TGTGCCAGCAGTTCCTCACCGGGACTGGGGTCCGGAACCTACGAGCAGTACTTC. This gives the protein CASSSSPGLGSGTYEQYF.

This clone was observed once. The gene calls are TRBV1 and TRBJ2-1; the table's D call of TRBD2 was not tested on the DNA. TRBV1 is marked as a pseudogene. This CDR3 contains 18 residues. The CDR3 loop is CTSSHQSRGLADLNEQFF. CDR3 sequence (DNA): TGCACCAGCAGCCACCAATCCCGGGGACTAGCGGACCTCAATGAGCAGTTCTTC.

This clone was recorded only once. The chain couples TRBV5-1 to TRBJ2-2, with D possibly being TRBD1 (6 bases). Germline V gene sequence: CDR1 SGHRS, CDR2 YFSETQ. The CDR3 consists of 15 residues. V was pared by 1 base and J by 7 bases, with 14 bases between. CDR3 sequence: CASSLNRVQGGELFF. CDR3 in DNA: TGCGCCAGCAGCTTGAACAGGGTCCAGGGCGGGGAGCTGTTTTTT. The variable domain in full, with the rest retrieved from reference TRBV5-1 and TRBJ2-2, is KAGVTQTPRYLIKTRGQQVTLSCSPISGHRSVSWYQQTPGQGLQFLFEYFSETQRNKGNFPGRFSGRQFSNSRSEMNVSTLELGDSALYLCASSLNRVQGGELFFGEGSRLTVL.

This clone was counted once. The chain combines TRBV6-1 with TRBJ2-7, with 10 bases fitting TRBD2. CDR1 MNHNS and CDR2 SASEGT come from the germline V gene. The CDR3 covers 13 residues. The ends lost 8 bases at V and 5 bases at J; junction bases unmatched: 6. The CDR3 reads CASRPSGSDEQYF. CDR3 nucleotides: TGTGCCAGCCGGCCTAGCGGGAGTGACGAGCAGTACTTC.

The CDR3 protein is CASSLGTAYNEQFF. The CDR3 coding sequence is TGTGCCAGCAGCTTGGGGACAGCCTACAATGAGCAGTTCTTC. V is TRBV11-3 and J is TRBJ2-1; 7 bases agree with TRBD1. CDR1 is SGHNT and CDR2 is YENEEA in the germline V gene. The CDR3 extends over 14 amino acids. The junction had 1 base not matched to a gene; V was cut back by 3 bases and J by 2 bases.